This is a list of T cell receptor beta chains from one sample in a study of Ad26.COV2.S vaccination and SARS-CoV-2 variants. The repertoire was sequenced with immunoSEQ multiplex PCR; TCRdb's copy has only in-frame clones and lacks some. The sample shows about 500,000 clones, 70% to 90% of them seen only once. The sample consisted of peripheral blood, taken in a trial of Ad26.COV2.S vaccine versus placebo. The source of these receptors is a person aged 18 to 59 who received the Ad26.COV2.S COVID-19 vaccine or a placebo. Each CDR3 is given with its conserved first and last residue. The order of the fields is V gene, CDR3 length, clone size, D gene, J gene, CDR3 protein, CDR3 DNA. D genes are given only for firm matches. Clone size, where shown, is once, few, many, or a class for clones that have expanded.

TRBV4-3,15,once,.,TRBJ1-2,CASSPSPQRYYGYTF,TGCGCCAGCAGCCCGAGCCCCCAGAGATACTATGGCTACACCTTC
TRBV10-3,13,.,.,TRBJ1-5,CAISEYPNQPQHF,TGTGCCATCAGTGAGTACCCGAATCAGCCCCAGCATTTT
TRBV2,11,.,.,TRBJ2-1,CASWTHGEQFF,TGTGCCAGCTGGACTCATGGTGAGCAGTTCTTC
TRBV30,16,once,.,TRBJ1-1,CAWSVEAGILNTEAFF,TGTGCCTGGAGTGTAGAAGCAGGGATATTGAACACTGAAGCTTTCTTT
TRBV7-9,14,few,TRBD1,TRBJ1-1,CASSFAGGRTEAFF,TGTGCCAGCAGCTTTGCAGGGGGTAGGACTGAAGCTTTCTTT
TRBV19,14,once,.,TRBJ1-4,CASVGGPLREKLFF,TGTGCCAGTGTTGGAGGGCCCCTTAGGGAAAAACTGTTTTTT
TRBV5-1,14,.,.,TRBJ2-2,CASSGGRTVGELFF,TGCGCCAGCAGCGGGGGCCGGACGGTCGGGGAGCTGTTTTTT
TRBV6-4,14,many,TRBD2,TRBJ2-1,CASSEGREAYEQFF,TGTGCCAGCAGTGAAGGGCGGGAGGCATATGAGCAGTTCTTC
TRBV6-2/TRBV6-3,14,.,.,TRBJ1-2,CASSYSFGIYGYTF,TGTGCCAGCAGTTACTCTTTCGGAATCTATGGCTACACCTTC
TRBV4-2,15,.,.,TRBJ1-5,CASSQTGQQNQPQHF,TGTGCCAGCAGCCAGACGGGGCAGCAAAATCAGCCCCAGCATTTT
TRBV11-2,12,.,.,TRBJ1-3,CASSSFGNTIYF,TGTGCCAGCAGCTCCTTCGGAAACACCATATATTTT
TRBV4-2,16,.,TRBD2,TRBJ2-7,CASSHVIAGVNYEQYF,TGTGCCAGCAGCCATGTCATAGCGGGAGTGAACTACGAGCAGTACTTC
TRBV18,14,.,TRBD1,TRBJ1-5,CASSPDRVNQPQHF,TGTGCCAGCTCACCGGACAGGGTGAATCAGCCCCAGCATTTT
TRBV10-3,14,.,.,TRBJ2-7,CATGNPGKGYEQYF,TGTGCCACCGGGAACCCAGGGAAAGGATACGAGCAGTACTTC
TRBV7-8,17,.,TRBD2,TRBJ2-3,CASSLATSGDSTDTQYF,TGTGCCAGCAGCTTAGCGACTAGCGGGGATAGCACAGATACGCAGTATTTT
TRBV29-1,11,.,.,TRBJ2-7,CSVVRTYEQYF,TGCAGCGTTGTCAGGACCTACGAGCAGTACTTC
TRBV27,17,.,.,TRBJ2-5,CASSLSGTTGTSETQYF,TGTGCCAGCAGTTTATCGGGAACCACAGGGACATCAGAGACCCAGTACTTC
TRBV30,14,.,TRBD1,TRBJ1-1,CAWREETGGTEAFF,TGTGCCTGGAGAGAAGAGACAGGGGGCACTGAAGCTTTCTTT
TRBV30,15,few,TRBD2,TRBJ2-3,CAWSMGLAGADTQYF,TGTGCCTGGAGTATGGGACTAGCGGGAGCGGATACGCAGTATTTT
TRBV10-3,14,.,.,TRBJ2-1,CAISESVGAGGQFF,TGTGCCATCAGTGAGTCAGTAGGGGCCGGCGGGCAGTTCTTC
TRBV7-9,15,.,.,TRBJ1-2,CASSLVGGFGEGYTF,TGTGCCAGCAGCTTAGTGGGCGGTTTTGGGGAGGGCTACACCTTC
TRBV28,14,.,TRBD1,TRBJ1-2,CASSSSRGDYGYTF,TGTGCCAGCAGTTCGTCCAGGGGGGACTATGGCTACACCTTC
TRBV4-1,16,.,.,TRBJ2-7,CASSQGGTPVGYEQYF,TGCGCCAGCAGCCAAGGCGGGACTCCTGTAGGATACGAGCAGTACTTC
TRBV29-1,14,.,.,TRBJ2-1,CSVEARGNGDEQFF,TGCAGCGTTGAGGCCAGGGGAAATGGAGATGAGCAGTTCTTC
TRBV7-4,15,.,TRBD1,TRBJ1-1,CASSYKQGANTEAFF,TGTGCCAGCAGTTATAAACAGGGGGCTAACACTGAAGCTTTCTTT
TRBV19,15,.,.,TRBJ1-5,CASSMRGIINQPQHF,TGTGCCAGTAGTATGCGGGGGATCATCAATCAGCCCCAGCATTTT
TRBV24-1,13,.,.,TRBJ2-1,CATSDSTTREQFF,TGTGCCACCAGTGACTCGACCACGCGTGAGCAGTTCTTC
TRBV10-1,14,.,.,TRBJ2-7,CASSEAADTYEQYF,TGCGCCAGCAGTGAGGCGGCGGATACCTACGAGCAGTACTTC
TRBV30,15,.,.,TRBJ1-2,CAWSSRQSHLYGYTF,TGTGCCTGGAGTAGTCGACAGTCGCACCTCTATGGCTACACCTTC
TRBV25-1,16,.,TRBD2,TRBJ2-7,CASSEFGSGGSYEQYF,TGTGCCAGCAGTGAATTTGGTAGCGGGGGCTCCTACGAGCAGTACTTC
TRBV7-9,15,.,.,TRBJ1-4,CASSWREEEDEKLFF,TGTGCCAGCAGCTGGAGGGAGGAGGAGGATGAAAAACTGTTTTTT
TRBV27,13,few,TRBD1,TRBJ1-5,CASAIDRVQPQHF,TGTGCCAGTGCCATAGACAGGGTTCAGCCCCAGCATTTT
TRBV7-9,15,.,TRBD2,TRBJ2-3,CASSLRLAGTDTQYF,TGTGCCAGCAGCTTGCGTCTAGCGGGCACAGATACGCAGTATTTT
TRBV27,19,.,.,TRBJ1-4,CASSLFVTPGPQLREKLFF,TGTGCCAGCAGTTTATTTGTGACTCCGGGGCCCCAATTAAGAGAAAAACTGTTTTTT
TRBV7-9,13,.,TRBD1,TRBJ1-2,CASNHRDRGGYTF,TGTGCCAGCAACCACCGGGACAGGGGTGGCTACACCTTC
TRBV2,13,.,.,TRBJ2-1,CASSDRTYNEQFF,TGTGCCAGCAGTGACAGGACCTACAATGAGCAGTTCTTC
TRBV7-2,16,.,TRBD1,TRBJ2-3,CASSPQIRTGSDTQYF,TGTGCCAGCAGCCCCCAGATTCGGACAGGGTCCGATACGCAGTATTTT
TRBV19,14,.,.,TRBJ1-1,CASSIPQGGTEAFF,TGTGCCAGTAGTATACCCCAGGGAGGCACTGAAGCTTTCTTT
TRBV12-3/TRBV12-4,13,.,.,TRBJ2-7,CASSPQTPNEQYF,TGTGCCAGCAGCCCTCAGACTCCTAACGAGCAGTACTTC
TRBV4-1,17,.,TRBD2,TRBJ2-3,CASSQDGRGGATDTQYF,TGCGCCAGCAGCCAAGATGGTCGCGGGGGGGCCACAGATACGCAGTATTTT
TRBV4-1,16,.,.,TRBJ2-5,CASSQGPSAGMETQYF,TGCGCCAGCAGCCAAGGACCTTCGGCAGGGATGGAGACCCAGTACTTC
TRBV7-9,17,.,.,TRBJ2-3,CASSPEGGWGGTDTQYF,TGTGCCAGCAGCCCCGAAGGGGGTTGGGGGGGAACAGATACGCAGTATTTT
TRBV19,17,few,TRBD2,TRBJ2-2,CASGLAGGLIALGELFF,TGTGCCAGCGGACTAGCGGGAGGGCTTATCGCTTTGGGGGAGCTGTTTTTT